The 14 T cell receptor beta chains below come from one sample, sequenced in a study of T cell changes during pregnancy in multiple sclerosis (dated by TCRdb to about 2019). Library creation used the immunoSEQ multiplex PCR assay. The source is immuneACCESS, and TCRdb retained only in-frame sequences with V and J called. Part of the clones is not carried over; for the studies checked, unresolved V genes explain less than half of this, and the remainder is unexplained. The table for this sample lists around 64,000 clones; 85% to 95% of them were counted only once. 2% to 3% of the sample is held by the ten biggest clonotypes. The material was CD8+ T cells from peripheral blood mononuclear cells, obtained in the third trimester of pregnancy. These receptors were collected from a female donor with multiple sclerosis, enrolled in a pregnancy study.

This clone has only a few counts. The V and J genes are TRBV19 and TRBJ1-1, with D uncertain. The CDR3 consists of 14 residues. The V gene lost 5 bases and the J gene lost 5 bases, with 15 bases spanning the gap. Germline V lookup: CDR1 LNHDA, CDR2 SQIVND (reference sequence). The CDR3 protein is CASSPAGGVTEAFF. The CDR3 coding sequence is TGTGCCAGTAGTCCTGCCGGCGGGGTGACTGAAGCTTTCTTT.

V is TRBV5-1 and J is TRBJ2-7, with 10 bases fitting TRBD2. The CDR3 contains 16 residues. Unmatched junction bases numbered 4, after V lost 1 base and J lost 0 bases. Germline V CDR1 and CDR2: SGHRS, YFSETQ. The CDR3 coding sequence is TGCGCCAGCAGCTTGACTGCTAGCGGGAGCTCCTACGAGCAGTACTTC. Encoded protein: CASSLTASGSSYEQYF. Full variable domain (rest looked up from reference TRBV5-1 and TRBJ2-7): KAGVTQTPRYLIKTRGQQVTLSCSPISGHRSVSWYQQTPGQGLQFLFEYFSETQRNKGNFPGRFSGRQFSNSRSEMNVSTLELGDSALYLCASSLTASGSSYEQYFGPGTRLTVT.

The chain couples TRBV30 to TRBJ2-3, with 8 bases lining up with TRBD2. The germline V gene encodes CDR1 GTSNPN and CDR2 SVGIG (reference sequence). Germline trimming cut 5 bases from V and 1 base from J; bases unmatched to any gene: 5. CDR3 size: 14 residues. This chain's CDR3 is CAWLSGIGTDTQYF. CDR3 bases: TGTGCCTGGCTTAGCGGGATTGGCACAGATACGCAGTATTTT.

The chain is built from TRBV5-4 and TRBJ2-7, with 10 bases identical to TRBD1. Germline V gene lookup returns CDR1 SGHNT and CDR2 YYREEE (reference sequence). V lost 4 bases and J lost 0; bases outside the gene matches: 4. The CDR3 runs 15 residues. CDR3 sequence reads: CASSPRTGGSYEQYF. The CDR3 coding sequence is TGTGCCAGCAGCCCCAGGACAGGGGGCTCCTACGAGCAGTACTTC.

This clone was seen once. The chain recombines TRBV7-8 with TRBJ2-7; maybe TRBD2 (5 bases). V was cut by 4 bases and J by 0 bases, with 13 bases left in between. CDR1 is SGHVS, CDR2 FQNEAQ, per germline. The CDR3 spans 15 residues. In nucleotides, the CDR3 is TGTGCCAGCAGCTCCCCGGGATCCAGCTCCTACGAGCAGTACTTC. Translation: CASSSPGSSSYEQYF.

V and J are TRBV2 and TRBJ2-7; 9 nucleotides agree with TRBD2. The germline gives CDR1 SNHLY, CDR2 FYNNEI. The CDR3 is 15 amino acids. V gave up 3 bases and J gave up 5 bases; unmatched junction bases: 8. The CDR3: CASSELGGTSHEQYF. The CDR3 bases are TGTGCCAGCAGTGAGTTGGGAGGGACTAGCCACGAGCAGTACTTC.

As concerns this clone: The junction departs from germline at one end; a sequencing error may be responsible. CDR3 in amino acids: CASSAGLRRHF. The CDR3, as DNA: TGCGCCAGCAGCGCGGGCCTTCGACGGCATTTT. The V gene is TRBV5-1, the J gene TRBJ2-3; possibly TRBD2 for D (5 bases). This CDR3 spans 11 amino acids. Per the germline V gene, CDR1 is SGHRS and CDR2 is YFSETQ.

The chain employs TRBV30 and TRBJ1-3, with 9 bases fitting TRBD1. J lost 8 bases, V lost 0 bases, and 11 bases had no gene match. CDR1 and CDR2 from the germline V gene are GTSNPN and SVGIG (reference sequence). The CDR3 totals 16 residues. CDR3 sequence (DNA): TGTGCCTGGAGTGTAAGTCCCGGGACAGGGCGGGACACCATATATTTT. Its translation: CAWSVSPGTGRDTIYF. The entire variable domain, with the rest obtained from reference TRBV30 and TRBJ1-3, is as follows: SQTIHQWPATLVQPVGSPLSLECTVEGTSNPNLYWYRQAAGRGLQLLFYSVGIGQISSEVPQNLSASRPQDRQFILSSKKLLLSDSGFYLCAWSVSPGTGRDTIYFGEGSWLTVV.

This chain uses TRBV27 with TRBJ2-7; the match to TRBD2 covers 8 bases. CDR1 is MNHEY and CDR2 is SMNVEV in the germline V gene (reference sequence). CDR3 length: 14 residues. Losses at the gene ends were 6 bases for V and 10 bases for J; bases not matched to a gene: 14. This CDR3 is CASREYAGGLRQYF. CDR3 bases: TGTGCCAGCAGGGAGTATGCGGGGGGCCTCAGACAGTACTTC.

Here the CDR3 DNA reads TGTGCCAGCAGTGAAGCGGGCACGAACACCGGGGAGCTGTTTTTT. It encodes CASSEAGTNTGELFF. The V gene is TRBV2, the J gene TRBJ2-2; D remains ambiguous. V lost 0 bases, J lost 0 bases, and 5 bases lay in between. Germline V gene sequence: CDR1 SNHLY, CDR2 FYNNEI. This CDR3 comprises 15 residues.

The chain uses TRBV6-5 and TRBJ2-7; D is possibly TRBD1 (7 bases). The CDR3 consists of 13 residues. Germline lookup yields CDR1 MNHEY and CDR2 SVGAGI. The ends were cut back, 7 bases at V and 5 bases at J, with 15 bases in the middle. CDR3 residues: CASTLGGGNEQYF. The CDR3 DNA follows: TGTGCCAGCACCCTCGGAGGGGGCAACGAGCAGTACTTC.

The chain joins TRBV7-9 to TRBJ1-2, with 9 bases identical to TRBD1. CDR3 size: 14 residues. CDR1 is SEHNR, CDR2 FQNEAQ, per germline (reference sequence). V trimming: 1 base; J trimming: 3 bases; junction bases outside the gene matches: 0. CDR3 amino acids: CASSLGTGDYGYTF. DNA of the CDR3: TGTGCCAGCAGCTTAGGGACAGGGGACTATGGCTACACCTTC. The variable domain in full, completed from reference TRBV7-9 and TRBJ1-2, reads DTGVSQNPRHKITKRGQNVTFRCDPISEHNRLYWYRQTLGQGPEFLTYFQNEAQLEKSRLLSDRFSAERPKGSFSTLEIQRTEQGDSAMYLCASSLGTGDYGYTFGSGTRLTVV.

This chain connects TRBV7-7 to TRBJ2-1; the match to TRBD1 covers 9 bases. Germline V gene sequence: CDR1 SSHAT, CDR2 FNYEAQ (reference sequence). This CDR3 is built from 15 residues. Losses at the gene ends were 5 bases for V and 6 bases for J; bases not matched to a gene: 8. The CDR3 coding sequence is TGTGCCAGCAGCCAAGACAGGGGGTCGGGCAATGAGCAGTTCTTC. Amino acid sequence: CASSQDRGSGNEQFF.

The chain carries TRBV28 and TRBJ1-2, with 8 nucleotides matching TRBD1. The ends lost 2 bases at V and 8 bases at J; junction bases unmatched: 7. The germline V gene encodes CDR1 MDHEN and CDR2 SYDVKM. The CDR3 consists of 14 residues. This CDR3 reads CASSLAGGLRGYTF. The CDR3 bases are TGTGCCAGCAGTTTAGCAGGGGGCCTGAGGGGCTACACCTTC.